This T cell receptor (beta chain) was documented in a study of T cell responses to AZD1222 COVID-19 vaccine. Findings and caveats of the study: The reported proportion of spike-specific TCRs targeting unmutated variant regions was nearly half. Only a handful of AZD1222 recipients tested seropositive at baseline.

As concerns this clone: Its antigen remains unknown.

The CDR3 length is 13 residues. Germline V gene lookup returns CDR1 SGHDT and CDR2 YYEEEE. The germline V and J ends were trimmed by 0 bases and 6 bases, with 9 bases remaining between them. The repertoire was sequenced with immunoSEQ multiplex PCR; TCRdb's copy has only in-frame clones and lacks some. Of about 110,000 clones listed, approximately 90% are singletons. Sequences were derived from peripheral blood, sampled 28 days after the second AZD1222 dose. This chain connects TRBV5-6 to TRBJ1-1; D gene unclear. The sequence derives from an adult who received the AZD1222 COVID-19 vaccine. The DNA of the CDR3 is TGTGCCAGCAGCTTGGACAGAGGCGCTGAAGCTTTCTTT. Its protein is CASSLDRGAEAFF.